This TCR beta chain was found in a study of T cells after yellow fever vaccination. Study-wide results and caveats: Among primary-vaccination clones, most reappeared after the booster, at approximately 96% for CD4 and around 90% for CD8. There was a possibility that FACS-sorted repertoires contained abundant clonotypes contaminating from the bulk population. Peaking faster, on day 5 versus 15, the secondary response was nonetheless weaker.

One entry per CDR3 protein, called by TCRdb with MiXCR from the 5' RACE reads. The sample has under 550,000 distinct CDR3 sequences, around a fifth seen once. CDR1 SGHRS and CDR2 YFSETQ come from the germline V gene. Trimming took off 0 bases at V and 4 bases at J, with 14 bases between the two ends. This CDR3 has 16 residues. This clonotype was detected ten times or more. Its target is unknown. This chain links TRBV5-1 with TRBJ2-1, with D possibly TRBD2 on 6 matching bases. Sequencing was performed on PBMCs, taken less than 25 days after the first yellow fever vaccination. This receptor was obtained from a young man who received the YFV17D yellow fever vaccine. The CDR3 loop reads CASSLGSGGAYNEQFF. The CDR3 DNA reads as TGCGCCAGCAGCTTGGGCTCGGGCGGGGCATACAATGAGCAGTTCTTC.